This TCR beta chain was found in a study of cytomegalovirus exposure and HLA in healthy donors. Per germline, CDR1 LNHNV and CDR2 YYDKDF (reference sequence). The CDR3 contains 15 residues. The trim removed 6 bases at V and 2 bases at J, leaving 7 bases unmatched. The PCR was carried out with 60 Vbeta primers and 13 Jbeta primers. Here immunoSEQ multiplex PCR was the method, and the copy in TCRdb shows in-frame clones only, minus some. The sample yields fewer than 65,000 clones, 70% to 85% seen once. V is TRBV15 and J is TRBJ2-1; TRBD2 agrees at 7 bases. The source material was PBMCs. The origin of this receptor is a man aged 30-40 years in good health and CMV-seronegative. CDR3: CATSKTGGPYNEQFF. The CDR3 nucleotides read TGTGCCACCAGTAAGACGGGAGGCCCCTACAATGAGCAGTTCTTC.